One sample yielded the 13 T cell receptor beta chains listed below, sequenced in a study of T cell repertoires in cytomegalovirus infection. TCRdb redid the calling of the reads with MiXCR, one entry per CDR3 protein. The data contain a few hundred thousand distinct CDR3 sequences, over 7.5% of them singletons. The sequenced material came from PBMCs. These receptors all stem from a human donor in good health (CMV status not recorded). Some clones in this sample may be carry-over from other donors' samples.

This clonotype came up many times. This rearrangement joins TRBV7-2 to TRBJ2-3, with D uncertain. The CDR3 has 15 residues. Germline CDR1 and CDR2: SGHTA and FQGNSA. V lost 1 base to trimming and J lost 2 bases, with 10 bases between them. For the CDR3, the DNA is TGTGCCAGCAGCTTAGTTGGTACCAACACAGATACGCAGTATTTT. Translation gives CASSLVGTNTDTQYF.

The V gene is TRBV20-1, the J gene TRBJ2-6; 9 nucleotides agree with TRBD1. The CDR3 has 16 amino acids. The germline CDR1 and CDR2 sequences are DFQATT and SNEGSKA (reference sequence). Unmatched junction bases numbered 4, after V lost 2 bases and J lost 2 bases. This chain's CDR3 is CSARSDRGAGANVLTF. In DNA form, the CDR3 reads TGCAGTGCTAGATCGGACAGGGGCGCTGGGGCCAACGTCCTGACTTTC.

There are many counts of this clonotype. The chain links TRBV7-2 to TRBJ2-1, with D perhaps given as TRBD1 or TRBD2 (5 bases each). The length of the CDR3 is 15 residues. Germline-derived CDR1 and CDR2 are SGHTA and FQGNSA. The germline V and J ends were trimmed by 5 bases and 7 bases, with 18 bases remaining between them. The CDR3 bases are TGTGCCAGCAGCCCGGTCGGGGCGATTCGGAATGAGCAGTTCTTC. Translation: CASSPVGAIRNEQFF.

The chain joins TRBV9 to TRBJ2-7; 7 bases are shared with TRBD2. CDR1 is SGDLS and CDR2 is YYNGEE in the germline V gene. This CDR3 contains 15 residues. The V and J ends lost 0 bases and 4 bases, in that order; junction bases with no gene match: 7. CDR3 in DNA: TGTGCCAGCAGCGTAGGGGGGGGGGGGGGTTACGAGCAGTACTTC. This codes for CASSVGGGGGYEQYF.

This clonotype has more than one count but fewer than ten. This chain joins TRBV5-1 and TRBJ1-5, with D unresolved. This CDR3 spans 15 amino acids. V shed 0 bases and J shed 5 bases, with 12 bases lying between them. Germline V CDR1 and CDR2: SGHRS, YFSETQ. CDR3 amino acids: CASSLAGQPDQPQHF. In DNA, the CDR3 is TGCGCCAGCAGCTTGGCCGGGCAGCCTGATCAGCCCCAGCATTTT.

The rearrangement links TRBV24-1 to TRBJ2-3; D is ambiguous. The CDR3 totals 15 residues. CDR1 and CDR2 from the germline V gene are KGHDR and SFDVKD. The V end lost 5 bases, the J end lost 7 bases, and 18 bases lay between the germline ends. The CDR3, as DNA: TGTGCCACCAGTGGCTCCACCCTTGGGTTACATACGCAGTATTTT. Residues: CATSGSTLGLHTQYF.

There are many counts of this clonotype. V is TRBV12-3 or TRBV12-4 and J is TRBJ2-3; D gene unclear. V was cut by 8 bases and J by 2 bases, with 14 bases left in between. The CDR3 extends over 14 amino acids. The CDR3 coding sequence is TGTGCCAGCTTTCAGTCGGGTTCCACAGATACGCAGTATTTT. It encodes CASFQSGSTDTQYF.

This chain links TRBV4-3 with TRBJ1-3; the D is unclear. This CDR3 spans 13 amino acids. Trimming removed 6 bases from V and 9 bases from J, with 15 bases in between. Germline CDR1 reads LGHNA; CDR2 reads YSLEER. The CDR3 loop is CASSPSQTSTIYF. Here the CDR3 DNA reads TGCGCCAGCAGTCCATCCCAGACGAGCACCATATATTTT.

This chain connects TRBV6-2 or TRBV6-3 to TRBJ1-5; D unresolved. The germline V gene has CDR1 MNHEY and CDR2 SVGEGT. The V end lost 4 bases, the J end lost 6 bases, and 7 bases lay between the germline ends. The CDR3 spans 12 residues. CDR3 coding DNA: TGTGCCAGCAGTTCTCACACTCAGCCCCAGCATTTT. Translated: CASSSHTQPQHF.

This clonotype was found many times. The chain carries TRBV6-2 or TRBV6-3 and TRBJ2-1; 8 positions match TRBD1. Per the germline V gene, CDR1 is MNHEY and CDR2 is SVGEGT. This CDR3 is built from 18 residues. Unmatched junction bases numbered 15, after V lost 1 base and J lost 7 bases. Written as DNA, the CDR3 is TGTGCCAGCAGTTACTACGGTCGGGGGACAGGCCAGGGGAATGAGCAGTTCTTC. Translation gives CASSYYGRGTGQGNEQFF.

The chain uses TRBV25-1 and TRBJ1-1, with unresolved D. Germline V gene lookup returns CDR1 MGHDK and CDR2 SYGVNS. The CDR3 runs 15 residues. The V and J ends lost 2 bases and 0 bases respectively, with 10 bases between them. CDR3 amino acids: CASSESGGLNTEAFF. The CDR3 bases are TGTGCCAGCAGTGAAAGTGGAGGGTTGAACACTGAAGCTTTCTTT.

In its sample, this clonotype was seen many times. The chain has TRBV7-2 and TRBJ2-1, with 7 bases identical to TRBD1. CDR3 length equals 15 residues. Germline values: CDR1 SGHTA, CDR2 FQGNSA. Trimming took 5 bases from V and 4 from J; bases not matched to a gene: 8. Here the CDR3 reads CASSAPGQRYNEQFF. The CDR3 DNA follows: TGTGCCAGCAGCGCCCCGGGACAGCGATACAATGAGCAGTTCTTC. Combining the CDR3 with reference TRBV7-2 and TRBJ2-1 gives the whole variable domain GAGVSQSPSNKVTEKGKDVELRCDPISGHTALYWYRQSLGQGLEFLIYFQGNSAPDKSGLPSDRFSAERTGGSVSTLTIQRTQQEDSAVYLCASSAPGQRYNEQFFGPGTRLTVL.

J is TRBJ2-1 and V is TRBV9; the D is unclear. The CDR3 extends over 15 amino acids. CDR1 is SGDLS, CDR2 YYNGEE, per germline. V gave up 0 bases and J gave up 7 bases, with 14 bases separating them. CDR3 nucleotides: TGTGCCAGCAGCGTAGGTGCTTTGCTTCTGAATGAGCAGTTCTTC. Translation: CASSVGALLLNEQFF.